Below, 27 T cell receptor beta chains from the same sample are listed, as sequenced in a study of cytomegalovirus exposure and HLA in healthy donors. Clones were read by immunoSEQ multiplex PCR, and TCRdb kept only the in-frame ones, dropping some. Among approximately 270,000 clones listed, roughly 85% were seen once. Input material: PBMCs. The receptors originated from a young woman in good health and CMV-seronegative.

The chain couples TRBV19 to TRBJ1-5, with 10 nucleotides matching TRBD1. The CDR3 is 15 amino acids. Losses at the gene ends were 6 bases for V and 6 bases for J; bases not matched to a gene: 8. CDR1 LNHDA and CDR2 SQIVND come from the germline V gene (reference sequence). CDR3 amino acids: CASRGRDRGLQPQHF. For the CDR3, the DNA is TGTGCCAGTAGGGGCCGGGACAGGGGACTTCAGCCCCAGCATTTT. Looking up the rest from reference TRBV19 and TRBJ1-5 gives the full variable domain: DGGITQSPKYLFRKEGQNVTLSCEQNLNHDAMYWYRQDPGQGLRLIYYSQIVNDFQKGDIAEGYSVSREKKESFPLTVTSAQKNPTAFYLCASRGRDRGLQPQHFGDGTRLSIL.

This clone was recorded a few times. The chain employs TRBV11-2 and TRBJ2-1; D perhaps matches TRBD2 (6 bases). This CDR3 contains 14 residues. CDR1 SGHAT and CDR2 FQNNGV come from the germline V gene. Trimming took 5 bases from V and 10 from J, leaving 18 bases between them. The CDR3 loop reads CASSRPPGTHEQFF. The CDR3, as DNA: TGTGCCAGCAGCCGACCACCCGGGACTCACGAGCAGTTCTTC.

This clone was observed a handful of times. This chain joins TRBV11-2 and TRBJ1-2; TRBD1 matches 7 bases. CDR1 and CDR2 from the germline V gene are SGHAT and FQNNGV. V trimming: 5 bases; J trimming: 5 bases; junction bases outside the gene matches: 8. The CDR3 loop spans 14 amino acids. The CDR3 protein is CASSARDRVYGYTF. CDR3 sequence (DNA): TGTGCCAGCAGCGCCCGGGACAGAGTGTATGGCTACACCTTC.

This clone appeared a single time. The chain uses TRBV2 and TRBJ1-3; 8 bases match TRBD1. CDR1 and CDR2 (germline): SNHLY, FYNNEI. The CDR3 has 14 amino acids. V trimming: 6 bases; J trimming: 0 bases; junction bases outside the gene matches: 1. The CDR3 loop reads CASRGQVSGNTIYF. In DNA, the CDR3 is TGTGCCAGCAGGGGACAGGTCTCTGGAAACACCATATATTTT.

This chain joins TRBV20-1 and TRBJ1-2; D may be TRBD1 (6 bases). Trimming left V 5 bases short and J 11 bases short, with 15 bases between. CDR3 size: 11 residues. The V gene's germline CDR1 is DFQATT and CDR2 SNEGSKA (reference sequence). The CDR3 DNA reads TGCAGTGCTTTACTCAGGGGTTGGTACACCTTC. Protein product: CSALLRGWYTF.

The chain couples TRBV11-2 to TRBJ2-3; D is possibly TRBD1 (6 bases). The CDR3 loop spans 16 amino acids. Germline CDR1 and CDR2: SGHAT and FQNNGV. The V end was cut by 0 bases, the J end by 1 base, with 11 bases between. CDR3 coding DNA: TGTGCCAGCAGCTTAGACTACAGGGATCGCACAGATACGCAGTATTTT. This codes for CASSLDYRDRTDTQYF.

The CDR3 DNA reads as TGCGCCAGCAGCGGAGGCCTTATGTACGAGCAGTACTTC. Translating it yields CASSGGLMYEQYF. This chain links TRBV5-1 with TRBJ2-7; perhaps TRBD2 as D (5 bases). The CDR3 sequence is 13 residues long. Trimming stripped 4 bases from V and 4 bases from J, with 12 bases between. CDR1 and CDR2 (germline): SGHRS, YFSETQ. The whole variable domain, remainder taken from reference TRBV5-1 and TRBJ2-7, is KAGVTQTPRYLIKTRGQQVTLSCSPISGHRSVSWYQQTPGQGLQFLFEYFSETQRNKGNFPGRFSGRQFSNSRSEMNVSTLELGDSALYLCASSGGLMYEQYFGPGTRLTVT.

V gene TRBV6-5 combines with J gene TRBJ2-2; D might be TRBD1 (6 bases). The V and J ends lost 0 bases and 6 bases respectively, with 11 bases between them. CDR3 length: 15 residues. Germline CDR1 is MNHEY and CDR2 is SVGAGI. As DNA, the CDR3 is TGTGCCAGCAGTTACTCCCCAGCAGGGGCCGGGGAGCTGTTTTTT. This translates into CASSYSPAGAGELFF.

In DNA, the CDR3 is TGTGCCAGCAGTTTCCAGGGGGGAGACGAAAAACTGTTTTTT. It codes for CASSFQGGDEKLFF. V usage is TRBV27 and J usage is TRBJ1-4, with 7 bases that match TRBD1. The CDR3 consists of 14 residues. Germline assignment: CDR1 MNHEY and CDR2 SMNVEV (reference sequence). Germline trimming cut 3 bases from V and 8 bases from J; bases unmatched to any gene: 6.

The rearrangement joins TRBV7-9 to TRBJ1-2; 9 bases fit TRBD1. The CDR3 is made up of 16 amino acids. The junction had 11 bases not matched to a gene; V was cut back by 1 base and J by 8 bases. The germline gives CDR1 SEHNR, CDR2 FQNEAQ (reference sequence). CDR3 sequence: CASSLGSGDRVNGYTF. The CDR3 DNA follows: TGTGCCAGCAGCTTAGGGTCTGGGGACAGGGTTAACGGCTACACCTTC. Full variable domain (rest looked up from reference TRBV7-9 and TRBJ1-2): DTGVSQNPRHKITKRGQNVTFRCDPISEHNRLYWYRQTLGQGPEFLTYFQNEAQLEKSRLLSDRFSAERPKGSFSTLEIQRTEQGDSAMYLCASSLGSGDRVNGYTFGSGTRLTVV.

This chain links TRBV6-1 with TRBJ2-5; 10 positions agree with TRBD2. The CDR3 is made up of 16 amino acids. V trimming: 3 bases; J trimming: 4 bases; junction bases outside the gene matches: 8. Germline CDR1 MNHNS, CDR2 SASEGT. The CDR3 bases are TGTGCCAGCAGTGACCATCTAGCGGGAGTAGGAGAGACCCAGTACTTC. It specifies CASSDHLAGVGETQYF.

The J gene is TRBJ2-1, the V gene TRBV6-4; perhaps TRBD1 as D (8 bases). This CDR3 has 14 residues. V shed 6 bases and J shed 7 bases, with 16 bases lying between them. Germline lookup yields CDR1 MRHNA and CDR2 SNTAGT. The CDR3 region is CASRVTGGGNEQFF. CDR3 nucleotides: TGTGCCAGCAGAGTAACAGGGGGGGGAAATGAGCAGTTCTTC.

V gene TRBV5-1 combines with J gene TRBJ2-1; possibly TRBD2 for D (5 bases). This CDR3 region has 13 residues. Trimming removed 2 bases at V and 6 bases at J, with 9 bases between. Germline loops: CDR1 SGHRS, CDR2 YFSETQ. CDR3 region: CASSFRGGNEQFF. The CDR3 DNA reads TGCGCCAGCAGCTTCCGGGGTGGCAATGAGCAGTTCTTC.

DNA of the CDR3: TGTGCCAGCAGTGGGACTTTCCCGCCCTACGAGCAGTACTTC. This encodes CASSGTFPPYEQYF. The chain couples TRBV25-1 to TRBJ2-7, with D maybe TRBD2 (5 bases). CDR3 length equals 14 residues. CDR1 is MGHDK, CDR2 SYGVNS, per germline. V was clipped by 4 bases and J by 2 bases, with 12 bases between them.

Here the CDR3 reads CASSPLGSTEAFF. In DNA, the CDR3 is TGTGCCAGCAGCCCACTCGGGAGCACTGAAGCTTTCTTT. This sequence joins TRBV2 and TRBJ1-1, with no clear D. Trimming shortened V by 6 bases and J by 4 bases, and 12 bases separated the two germline ends. Germline CDR1 reads SNHLY; CDR2 reads FYNNEI. The CDR3 extends over 13 amino acids. The entire variable domain, with the rest obtained from reference TRBV2 and TRBJ1-1, is as follows: EPEVTQTPSHQVTQMGQEVILRCVPISNHLYFYWYRQILGQKVEFLVSFYNNEISEKSEIFDDQFSVERPDGSNFTLKIRSTKLEDSAMYFCASSPLGSTEAFFGQGTRLTVV.

The J gene is TRBJ2-7, the V gene TRBV5-1, with TRBD1 as a possible D gene (6 bases). The germline gives CDR1 SGHRS, CDR2 YFSETQ. CDR3 length: 14 residues. Trimming cost V 4 bases and J 4 bases, with 15 bases left between them. The CDR3 loop reads CASSPSTGWYEQYF. The CDR3 bases are TGCGCCAGCAGCCCCTCGACAGGCTGGTACGAGCAGTACTTC.

This chain connects TRBV4-1 to TRBJ1-6; 7 nucleotides align to TRBD1. Trimming cost V 2 bases and J 9 bases; bases outside gene matches: 7. Germline CDR1 reads MGHRA; CDR2 reads YSYEKL. The CDR3 consists of 15 residues. CDR3 nucleotide sequence: TGCGCCAGCAGCCAAAGAGACAGGGCTGGTTCACCCCTCCACTTT. Translating it yields CASSQRDRAGSPLHF.

The rearrangement uses TRBV10-2 and TRBJ2-7; weak D call: TRBD2 (5 bases). V shed 8 bases and J shed 6 bases, with 17 bases lying between them. The CDR3 runs to 13 residues. Germline CDR1 reads WSHSY; CDR2 reads SAAADI. CDR3 DNA sequence: TGCGCCAGCGGTCCCGCGGGCATTCTCGAGCAGTACTTC. Encoded protein: CASGPAGILEQYF.

The V gene is TRBV9, the J gene TRBJ1-6, with unresolved D. Trimming took off 3 bases at V and 5 bases at J, with 6 bases between the two ends. Per the germline V gene, CDR1 is SGDLS and CDR2 is YYNGEE. This CDR3 is 13 amino acids long. CDR3 protein: CASSADNNSPLHF. The CDR3 nucleotides are TGTGCCAGCAGCGCCGACAATAATTCACCCCTCCACTTT. Complete variable domain (other parts from reference TRBV9 and TRBJ1-6): DSGVTQTPKHLITATGQRVTLRCSPRSGDLSVYWYQQSLDQGLQFLIQYYNGEERAKGNILERFSAQQFPDLHSELNLSSLELGDSALYFCASSADNNSPLHFGNGTRLTVT.

The V and J genes are TRBV11-2 and TRBJ2-1, with TRBD2 matching 7 bases. The CDR3 consists of 14 residues. Unmatched junction bases numbered 5, after V lost 3 bases and J lost 6 bases. From germline, CDR1 is SGHAT and CDR2 FQNNGV. Here the CDR3 DNA reads TGTGCCAGCAGCTTTGGTAGCGGGCGCAATGAGCAGTTCTTC. As protein: CASSFGSGRNEQFF.

The chain is built from TRBV30 and TRBJ2-7; D might be TRBD1 (6 bases). The germline gives CDR1 GTSNPN, CDR2 SVGIG (reference sequence). V lost 8 bases, J lost 6 bases, and 20 bases lay in between. This CDR3 comprises 13 residues. CDR3 bases: TGTGCCGGCTTAGACAGGTTATCAGTCGAGCAGTACTTC. Protein: CAGLDRLSVEQYF.

This rearrangement joins TRBV27 to TRBJ1-2, with D tentatively TRBD1 (5 bases). V lost 3 bases, J lost 4 bases, and 15 bases lay in between. The CDR3 is made up of 15 amino acids. Germline CDR1 is MNHEY and CDR2 is SMNVEV (reference sequence). The CDR3 loop is CASSFWRGGGYGYTF. The CDR3 DNA reads as TGTGCCAGCAGTTTTTGGAGGGGTGGCGGCTATGGCTACACCTTC.

This chain links TRBV7-9 with TRBJ2-1; D unresolved. Per the germline V gene, CDR1 is SEHNR and CDR2 is FQNEAQ (reference sequence). Trimming removed 4 bases from V and 6 bases from J, with 7 bases in between. CDR3 length: 12 residues. The CDR3 spells CASSYVSNEQFF. Here the CDR3 DNA reads TGTGCCAGCAGCTATGTGAGCAATGAGCAGTTCTTC.

The CDR3 DNA reads as TGTGCCAGCCTTAGGGACAGCTCTGGAAACACCATATATTTT. It yields the protein CASLRDSSGNTIYF. This sequence joins TRBV2 and TRBJ1-3; 7 nucleotides line up with TRBD1. The CDR3 spans 14 residues. The ends lost 8 bases at V and 0 bases at J; junction bases unmatched: 4. Germline V CDR1 and CDR2: SNHLY, FYNNEI.

The count of this clone is one. The chain has TRBV29-1 and TRBJ2-2; 15 bases line up with TRBD2. Germline V lookup: CDR1 SQVTM, CDR2 ANQGSEA. This CDR3 is 16 amino acids long. The J segment lost 3 bases and the V segment lost 4 bases, leaving 3 bases of the junction unmatched. Here the CDR3 DNA reads TGCAGCGTTGGGACTAGCGGGAGGGCCTACACCGGGGAGCTGTTTTTT. Its translation is CSVGTSGRAYTGELFF.

This chain uses TRBV7-2 with TRBJ1-5, with 8 nucleotides matching TRBD1. J was trimmed by 4 bases and V by 5 bases; bases with no gene match: 10. Germline CDR1 SGHTA, CDR2 FQGNSA. This CDR3 contains 16 residues. CDR3 sequence reads: CASSPNGQGRNQPQHF. For the CDR3, the DNA is TGTGCCAGCAGCCCCAACGGACAGGGTCGAAATCAGCCCCAGCATTTT.

The chain combines TRBV4-3 with TRBJ2-7; perhaps TRBD2 as D (5 bases). CDR1 and CDR2 from the germline V gene are LGHNA and YSLEER. Trimming took 2 bases from V and 5 from J, leaving 16 bases between them. The CDR3 spans 15 residues. The CDR3 here is CASSQRPFGNDEQYF. DNA for the CDR3: TGCGCCAGCAGCCAACGTCCCTTCGGGAACGACGAGCAGTACTTC.